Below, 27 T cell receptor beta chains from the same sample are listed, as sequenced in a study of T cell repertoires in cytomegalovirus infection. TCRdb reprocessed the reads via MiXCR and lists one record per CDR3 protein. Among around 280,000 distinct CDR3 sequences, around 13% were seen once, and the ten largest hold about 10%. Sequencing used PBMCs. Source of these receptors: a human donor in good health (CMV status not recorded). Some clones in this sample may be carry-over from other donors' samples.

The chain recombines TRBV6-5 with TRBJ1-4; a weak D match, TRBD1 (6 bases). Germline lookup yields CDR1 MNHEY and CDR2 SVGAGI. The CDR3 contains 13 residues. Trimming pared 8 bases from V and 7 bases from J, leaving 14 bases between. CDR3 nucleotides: TGTGCCAGCCGTATGCAGGGGAGTGAAAAACTGTTTTTT. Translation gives CASRMQGSEKLFF.

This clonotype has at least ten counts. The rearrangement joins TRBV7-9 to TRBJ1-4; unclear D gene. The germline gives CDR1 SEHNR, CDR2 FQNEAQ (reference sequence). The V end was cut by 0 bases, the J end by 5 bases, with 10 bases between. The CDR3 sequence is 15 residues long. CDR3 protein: CASSLARPVNEKLFF. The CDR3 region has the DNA TGTGCCAGCAGCTTAGCCCGACCGGTGAATGAAAAACTGTTTTTT. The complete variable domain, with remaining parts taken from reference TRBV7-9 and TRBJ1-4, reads DTGVSQNPRHKITKRGQNVTFRCDPISEHNRLYWYRQTLGQGPEFLTYFQNEAQLEKSRLLSDRFSAERPKGSFSTLEIQRTEQGDSAMYLCASSLARPVNEKLFFGSGTQLSVL.

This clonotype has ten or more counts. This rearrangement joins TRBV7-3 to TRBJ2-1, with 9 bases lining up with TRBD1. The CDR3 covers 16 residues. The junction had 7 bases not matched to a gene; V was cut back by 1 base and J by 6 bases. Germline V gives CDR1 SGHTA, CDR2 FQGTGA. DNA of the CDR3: TGTGCCAGCAGCTTAAGTGTGGGACAGGGTGGCAATGAGCAGTTCTTC. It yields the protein CASSLSVGQGGNEQFF.

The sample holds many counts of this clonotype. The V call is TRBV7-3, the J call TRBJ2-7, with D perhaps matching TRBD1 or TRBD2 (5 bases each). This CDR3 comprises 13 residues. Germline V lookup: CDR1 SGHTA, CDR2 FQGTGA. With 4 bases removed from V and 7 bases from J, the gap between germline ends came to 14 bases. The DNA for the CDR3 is TGTGCCAGCAGCTCTGTTCCTTGGGGGGAGCAGTACTTC. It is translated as CASSSVPWGEQYF. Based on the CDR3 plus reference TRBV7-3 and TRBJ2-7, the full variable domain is GAGVSQTPSNKVTEKGKYVELRCDPISGHTALYWYRQSLGQGPEFLIYFQGTGAADDSGLPNDRFFAVRPEGSVSTLKIQRTERGDSAVYLCASSSVPWGEQYFGPGTRLTVT.

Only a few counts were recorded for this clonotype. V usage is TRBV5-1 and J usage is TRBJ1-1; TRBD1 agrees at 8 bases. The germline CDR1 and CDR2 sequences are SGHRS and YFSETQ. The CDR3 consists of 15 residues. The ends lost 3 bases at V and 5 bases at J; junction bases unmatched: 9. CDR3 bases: TGCGCCAGCAGCTCAGGCAGGGGGCTTTTAACTGAAGCTTTCTTT. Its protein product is CASSSGRGLLTEAFF. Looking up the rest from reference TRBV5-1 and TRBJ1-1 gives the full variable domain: KAGVTQTPRYLIKTRGQQVTLSCSPISGHRSVSWYQQTPGQGLQFLFEYFSETQRNKGNFPGRFSGRQFSNSRSEMNVSTLELGDSALYLCASSSGRGLLTEAFFGQGTRLTVV.

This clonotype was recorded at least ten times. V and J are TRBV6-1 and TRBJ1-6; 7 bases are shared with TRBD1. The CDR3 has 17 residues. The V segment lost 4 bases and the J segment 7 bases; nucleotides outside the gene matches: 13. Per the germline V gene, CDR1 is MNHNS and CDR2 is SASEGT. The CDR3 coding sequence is TGTGCCAGCAGTGCCCGCGGAAGGGGGCTTACGAATTCACCCCTCCACTTT. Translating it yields CASSARGRGLTNSPLHF.

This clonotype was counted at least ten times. CDR3 nucleotides: TGCGCCAGCAGCCAAGATACTGGCGAGCAGTACTTC. Its protein is CASSQDTGEQYF. The chain joins TRBV4-3 to TRBJ2-7; D is unclear. V was pared by 0 bases and J by 6 bases, with 6 bases between. Germline lookup yields CDR1 LGHNA and CDR2 YSLEER. CDR3 length equals 12 residues.

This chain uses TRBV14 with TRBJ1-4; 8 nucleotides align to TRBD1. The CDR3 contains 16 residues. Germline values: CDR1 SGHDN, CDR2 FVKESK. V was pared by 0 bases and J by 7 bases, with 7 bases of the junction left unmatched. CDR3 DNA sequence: TGTGCCAGCAGCCAAGATTTGCCAGGGGGCGGTGAAAAACTGTTTTTT. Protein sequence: CASSQDLPGGGEKLFF.

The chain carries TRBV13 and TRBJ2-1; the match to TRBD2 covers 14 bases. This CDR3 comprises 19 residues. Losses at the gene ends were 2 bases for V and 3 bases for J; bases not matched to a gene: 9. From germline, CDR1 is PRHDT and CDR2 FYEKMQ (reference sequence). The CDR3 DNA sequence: TGTGCCAGCAGCTTACTGGAGACTAGCGGGAGGGACCACTACAATGAGCAGTTCTTC. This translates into CASSLLETSGRDHYNEQFF.

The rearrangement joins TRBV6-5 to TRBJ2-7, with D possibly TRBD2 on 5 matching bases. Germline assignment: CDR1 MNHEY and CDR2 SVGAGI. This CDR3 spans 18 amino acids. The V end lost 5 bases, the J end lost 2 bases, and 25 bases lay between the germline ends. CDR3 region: CASSPLYIVAGLTYEQYF. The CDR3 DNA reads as TGTGCCAGCAGTCCCTTATACATTGTTGCGGGCCTTACCTACGAGCAGTACTTC.

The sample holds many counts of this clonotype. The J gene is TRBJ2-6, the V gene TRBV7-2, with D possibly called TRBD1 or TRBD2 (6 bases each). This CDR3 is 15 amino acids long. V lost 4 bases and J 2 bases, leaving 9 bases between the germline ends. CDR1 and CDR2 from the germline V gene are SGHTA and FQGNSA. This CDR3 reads CASSYREAGANVLTF. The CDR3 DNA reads TGTGCCAGCAGCTACAGGGAGGCTGGGGCCAACGTCCTGACTTTC.

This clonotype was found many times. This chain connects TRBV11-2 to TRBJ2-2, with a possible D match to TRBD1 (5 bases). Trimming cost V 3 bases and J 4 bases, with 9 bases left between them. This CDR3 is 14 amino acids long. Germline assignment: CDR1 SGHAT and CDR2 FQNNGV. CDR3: CASSLQGFTGELFF. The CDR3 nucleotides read TGTGCCAGCAGCTTGCAGGGATTCACCGGGGAGCTGTTTTTT.

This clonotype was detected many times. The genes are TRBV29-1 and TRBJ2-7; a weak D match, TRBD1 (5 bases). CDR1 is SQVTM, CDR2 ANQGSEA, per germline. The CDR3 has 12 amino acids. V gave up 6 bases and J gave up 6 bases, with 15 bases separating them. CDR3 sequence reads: CSVGLTQGEQYF. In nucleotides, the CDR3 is TGCAGCGTGGGCCTCACCCAGGGCGAGCAGTACTTC.

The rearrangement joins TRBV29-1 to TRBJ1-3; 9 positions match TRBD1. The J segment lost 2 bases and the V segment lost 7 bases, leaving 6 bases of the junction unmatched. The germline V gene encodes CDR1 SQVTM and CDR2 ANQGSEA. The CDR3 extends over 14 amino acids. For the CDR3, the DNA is TGCAGCGCCAAGACAGGGGGTGCTGGAAACACCATATATTTT. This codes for CSAKTGGAGNTIYF.

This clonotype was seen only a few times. The DNA for the CDR3 is TGTGCCAGCAGTGCCCAGGTGGGGAGGGTAGAAATCCAGTACTTC. Translating gives CASSAQVGRVEIQYF. The V call is TRBV27, the J call TRBJ2-5; 7 positions match TRBD2. J lost 10 bases, V lost 5 bases, and 16 bases had no gene match. The CDR3 contains 15 residues. Germline CDR1 is MNHEY and CDR2 is SMNVEV (reference sequence).

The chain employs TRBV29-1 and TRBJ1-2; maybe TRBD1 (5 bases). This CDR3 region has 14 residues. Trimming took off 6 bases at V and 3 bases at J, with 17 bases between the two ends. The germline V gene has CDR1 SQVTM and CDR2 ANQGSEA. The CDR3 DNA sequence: TGCAGCGTCCGGGGGGGTCCAGCCTACTATGGCTACACCTTC. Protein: CSVRGGPAYYGYTF.

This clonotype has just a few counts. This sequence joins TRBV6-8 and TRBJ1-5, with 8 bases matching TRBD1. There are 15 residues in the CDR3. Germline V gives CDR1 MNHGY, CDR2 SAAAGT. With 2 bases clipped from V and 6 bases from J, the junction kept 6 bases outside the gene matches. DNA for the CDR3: TGTGCCAGCAGTTACGGACAGGGTTCTGCTCAGCCCCAGCATTTT. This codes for CASSYGQGSAQPQHF.

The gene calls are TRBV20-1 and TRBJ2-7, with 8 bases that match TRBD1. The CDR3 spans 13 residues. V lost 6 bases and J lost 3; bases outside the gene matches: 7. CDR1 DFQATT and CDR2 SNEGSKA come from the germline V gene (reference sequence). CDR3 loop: CSALPGGLYEQYF. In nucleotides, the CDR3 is TGCAGTGCACTGCCAGGGGGCCTCTACGAGCAGTACTTC.

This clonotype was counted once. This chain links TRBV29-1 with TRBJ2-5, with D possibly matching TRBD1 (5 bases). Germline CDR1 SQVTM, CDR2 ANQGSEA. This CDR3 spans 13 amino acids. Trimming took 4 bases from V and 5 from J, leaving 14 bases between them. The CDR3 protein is CSVGPGFEETQYF. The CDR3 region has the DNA TGCAGCGTTGGCCCAGGGTTTGAGGAGACCCAGTACTTC.

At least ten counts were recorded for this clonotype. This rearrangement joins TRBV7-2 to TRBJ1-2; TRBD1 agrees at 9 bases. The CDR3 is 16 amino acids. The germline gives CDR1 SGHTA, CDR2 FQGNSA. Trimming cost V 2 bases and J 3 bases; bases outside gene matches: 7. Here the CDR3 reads CASSLSSTGGYYGYTF. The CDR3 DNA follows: TGTGCCAGCAGCTTAAGCTCGACAGGGGGATACTATGGCTACACCTTC.

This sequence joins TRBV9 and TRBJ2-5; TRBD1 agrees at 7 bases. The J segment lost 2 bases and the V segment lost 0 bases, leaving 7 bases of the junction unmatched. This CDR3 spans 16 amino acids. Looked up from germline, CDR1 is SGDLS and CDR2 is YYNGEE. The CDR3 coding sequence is TGTGCCAGCAGCGTAGCTCCACAGGGGCTACAAGAGACCCAGTACTTC. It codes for CASSVAPQGLQETQYF.

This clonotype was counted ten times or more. CDR3 sequence (DNA): TGTGCCAGCTCTACAGCGGAACTACTCTATTACGAGCAGTACTTC. Protein: CASSTAELLYYEQYF. The V gene is TRBV28, the J gene TRBJ2-7; D perhaps matches TRBD2 (5 bases). V lost 8 bases, J lost 4 bases, and 21 bases lay in between. Germline CDR1 and CDR2: MDHEN and SYDVKM. This CDR3 contains 15 residues.

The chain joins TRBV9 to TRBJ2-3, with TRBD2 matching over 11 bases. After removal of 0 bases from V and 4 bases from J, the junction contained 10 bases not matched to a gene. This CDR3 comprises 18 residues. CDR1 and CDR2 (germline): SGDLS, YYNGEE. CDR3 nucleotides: TGTGCCAGCAGCGTAGGTAGCGGGGGGGCCTTAGCTGCAGATACGCAGTATTTT. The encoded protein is CASSVGSGGALAADTQYF.

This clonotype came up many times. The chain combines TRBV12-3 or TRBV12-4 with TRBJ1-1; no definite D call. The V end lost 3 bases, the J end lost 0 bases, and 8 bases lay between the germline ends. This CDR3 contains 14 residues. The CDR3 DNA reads TGTGCCAGCAGTTTTTCCCCGATGAACACTGAAGCTTTCTTT. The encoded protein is CASSFSPMNTEAFF.

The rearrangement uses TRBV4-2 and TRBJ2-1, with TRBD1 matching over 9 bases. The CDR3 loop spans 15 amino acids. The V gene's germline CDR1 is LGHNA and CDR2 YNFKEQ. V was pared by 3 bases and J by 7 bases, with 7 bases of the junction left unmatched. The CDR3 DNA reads TGTGCCAGCAGCCAGAGGGACAGGGCCCTGAATGAGCAGTTCTTC. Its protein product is CASSQRDRALNEQFF.

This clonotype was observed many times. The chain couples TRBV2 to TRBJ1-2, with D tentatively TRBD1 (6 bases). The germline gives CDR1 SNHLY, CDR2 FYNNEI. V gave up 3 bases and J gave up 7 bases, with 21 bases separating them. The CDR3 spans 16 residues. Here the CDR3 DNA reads TGTGCCAGCAGTGAGTGGGGGGCCGCGACCCAACTTGGCTACACCTTC. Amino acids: CASSEWGAATQLGYTF.

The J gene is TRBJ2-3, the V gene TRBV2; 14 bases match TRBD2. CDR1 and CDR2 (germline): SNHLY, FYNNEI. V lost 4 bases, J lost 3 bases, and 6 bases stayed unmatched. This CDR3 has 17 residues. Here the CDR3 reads CASSGGRTSGRTDTQYF. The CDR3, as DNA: TGTGCCAGCAGTGGGGGTCGGACTAGCGGGAGGACAGATACGCAGTATTTT.